These T cell receptor beta chains were read from a single sample in a study of T cells expressing NK-cell markers. Reanalyzing the 5' RACE reads, TCRdb keeps one entry per CDR3 protein, without DNA. The table for this sample gives 350,000 to 500,000 distinct CDR3 sequences. Sequencing was done on a sample of blood T cells: a sorted CD56 or NKG2C T cell subset, CD4+ or CD8+ T cells, or bulk PBMC T cells (not recorded which). The receptors were gathered from a woman between 18 and 69 years old in good health. The CDR3 runs from the conserved cysteine through the conserved F or W. The order of the fields is V gene, J gene, CDR3 protein.

TRBV10-3	TRBJ2-5	CATTERGGTQYF
TRBV14	TRBJ2-2	CASSRRQVATGELFF
TRBV28	TRBJ2-5	CASSLPTRGGETQYF
TRBV7-7	TRBJ2-5	CASTASGGAQETQYF
TRBV6-1	TRBJ2-7	CASRDHTGVEQYF
TRBV19	TRBJ1-4	CASRRRDRDEKLFF
TRBV11-2	TRBJ2-3	CASSTRLAGVDWTDTQYF
TRBV9	TRBJ2-2	CASSGTTSTGELFF
TRBV3-1	TRBJ2-5	CASSQLPPMRGYQETQYF
TRBV12-5	TRBJ2-2	CASGLFASNTGELFF
TRBV12-3/TRBV12-4	TRBJ2-3	CASRKMSGGVTDTQYF
TRBV6-1	TRBJ1-4	CASRRDRNEKLFF
TRBV9	TRBJ1-5	CASSVEGGAQHF
TRBV6-2/TRBV6-3	TRBJ2-7	CASRPGSSYEQYF
TRBV6-1	TRBJ2-1	CASSEVTPGYNEQFF
TRBV12-5	TRBJ2-1	CASGPGTSGLVDEQFF
TRBV7-8	TRBJ2-5	CASRNTGLTKETQYF
TRBV29-1	TRBJ2-3	CSVTGASGWRADTQYF
TRBV12-3/TRBV12-4	TRBJ2-3	CASSLETLPADTQYF
TRBV4-3	TRBJ2-2	CASSQDRLGETGELFF
TRBV12-3/TRBV12-4	TRBJ2-3	CASSPRSSGSTDTQYF
TRBV11-2	TRBJ2-5	CASSRTSGRYQETQYF